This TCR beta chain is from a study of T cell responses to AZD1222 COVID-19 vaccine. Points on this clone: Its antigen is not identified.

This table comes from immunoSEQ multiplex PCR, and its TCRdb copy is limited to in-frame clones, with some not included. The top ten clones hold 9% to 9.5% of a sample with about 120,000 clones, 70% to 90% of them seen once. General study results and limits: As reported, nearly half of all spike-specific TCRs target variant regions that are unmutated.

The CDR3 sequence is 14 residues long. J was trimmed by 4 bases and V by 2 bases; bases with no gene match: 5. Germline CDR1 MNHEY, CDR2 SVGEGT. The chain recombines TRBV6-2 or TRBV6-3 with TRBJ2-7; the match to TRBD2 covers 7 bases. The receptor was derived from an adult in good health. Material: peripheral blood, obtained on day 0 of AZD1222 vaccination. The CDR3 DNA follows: TGTGCCAGCAGTTACCAGGGACTAAGATACGAGCAGTACTTC. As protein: CASSYQGLRYEQYF.